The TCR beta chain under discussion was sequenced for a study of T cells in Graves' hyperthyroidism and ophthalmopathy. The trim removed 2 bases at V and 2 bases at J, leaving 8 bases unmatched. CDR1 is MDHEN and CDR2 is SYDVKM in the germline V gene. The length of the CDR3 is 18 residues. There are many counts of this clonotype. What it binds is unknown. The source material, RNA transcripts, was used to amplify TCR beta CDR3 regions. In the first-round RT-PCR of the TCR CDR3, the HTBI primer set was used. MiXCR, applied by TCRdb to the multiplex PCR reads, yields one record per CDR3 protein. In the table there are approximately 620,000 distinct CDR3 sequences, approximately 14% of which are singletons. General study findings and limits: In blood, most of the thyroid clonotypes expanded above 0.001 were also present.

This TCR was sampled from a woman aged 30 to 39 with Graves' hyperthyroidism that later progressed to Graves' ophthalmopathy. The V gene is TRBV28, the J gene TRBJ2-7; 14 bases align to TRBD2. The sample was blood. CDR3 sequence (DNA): TGTGCCAGCAGTTTACGTGCCGGGGGACTAGCGGGAGCCTACGAGCAGTACTTC. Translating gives CASSLRAGGLAGAYEQYF.